These 30 T cell receptor beta chains were all obtained from the same sample, sequenced in a study of long-term antiretroviral therapy in people with HIV (dated by TCRdb to between 2021 and 2023). The immunoSEQ hsTCRB v3.0 assay was used at survey level resolution to sequence the TRB variable region. Sourced from immuneACCESS, this table was stored by TCRdb with only in-frame sequences that have V and J called. A share of the clones is absent; for the studies checked, an unresolved V gene accounts for under half, and the remainder has no known explanation. The sample includes under 30,000 clones, with about 80% observed a single time. Clones ranked in the top ten supply roughly 7.5% of the sample. The material was unsorted PBMCs, obtained 0.3 years after starting antiretroviral therapy. These receptor sequences come from a man aged 35 to 55 with HIV.

The chain combines TRBV6-6 with TRBJ2-7, with a tentative D call TRBD1 (5 bases). Germline CDR1 reads MNHNY; CDR2 reads SVGAGI (reference sequence). The CDR3 runs to 16 residues. Trimming took 5 bases from V and 0 from J, leaving 17 bases between them. The CDR3 coding sequence is TGTGCCAGCAGTCCTTCGAGCACAGGAAGCTCCTACGAGCAGTACTTC. Residues: CASSPSSTGSSYEQYF.

This chain joins TRBV2 and TRBJ1-5; a weak D match, TRBD1 (6 bases). Germline V gene sequence: CDR1 SNHLY, CDR2 FYNNEI. The CDR3 is 17 amino acids. The ends were cut back, 9 bases at V and 5 bases at J, with 26 bases in the middle. CDR3: CASRSGIRGPRYQPQHF. The CDR3 DNA sequence: TGTGCCAGTCGTTCGGGGATCAGGGGCCCAAGATATCAGCCCCAGCATTTT.

This clone was recorded a few times. This chain joins TRBV7-9 and TRBJ1-4; no clear D gene. Per germline, CDR1 SEHNR and CDR2 FQNEAQ (reference sequence). Trimming cost V 1 base and J 8 bases, with 5 bases left between them. The CDR3 is made up of 12 amino acids. The CDR3 here is CASSLVREKLFF. CDR3 DNA sequence: TGTGCCAGCAGCTTAGTACGGGAAAAACTGTTTTTT.

The chain has TRBV10-1 and TRBJ2-3; 8 bases align to TRBD2. Trimming took 10 bases from V and 2 from J; bases not matched to a gene: 8. This CDR3 region has 14 residues. Per germline, CDR1 WNHNN and CDR2 SYGVQD (reference sequence). This chain's CDR3 is CAIVERENTDTQYF. DNA of the CDR3: TGCGCCATCGTAGAGCGGGAGAACACAGATACGCAGTATTTT.

The V call is TRBV7-9, the J call TRBJ2-2; D ambiguous. The CDR3 runs to 14 residues. Germline V gene lookup returns CDR1 SEHNR and CDR2 FQNEAQ (reference sequence). V dropped 2 bases and J dropped 3 bases, with 7 bases sitting between them. Here the CDR3 reads CASSLNGDTGELFF. The CDR3 region has the DNA TGTGCCAGCAGCTTAAACGGAGACACCGGGGAGCTGTTTTTT.

The gene calls are TRBV2 and TRBJ2-3, with D unclear. V lost 7 bases, J lost 4 bases, and 15 bases lay in between. The CDR3 runs to 14 residues. CDR1 is SNHLY and CDR2 is FYNNEI in the germline V gene. CDR3 sequence (DNA): TGTGCCAGCAACCTGTTCGAGGCGGCAGATACGCAGTATTTT. Translation: CASNLFEAADTQYF.

The chain has TRBV30 and TRBJ1-2; D not resolved. There are 16 residues in the CDR3. The germline V and J ends were trimmed by 3 bases and 6 bases, with 23 bases remaining between them. Germline V gene sequence: CDR1 GTSNPN, CDR2 SVGIG (reference sequence). The CDR3 region is CAWRKYREGPGDGYTF. CDR3 coding DNA: TGTGCCTGGAGGAAGTATCGGGAAGGGCCTGGGGATGGCTACACCTTC.

The chain carries TRBV2 and TRBJ2-5; possibly TRBD1 for D (5 bases). V dropped 8 bases and J dropped 2 bases, with 15 bases sitting between them. The CDR3 is 14 residues long. Germline-derived CDR1 and CDR2 are SNHLY and FYNNEI. CDR3 sequence (DNA): TGTGCCAGCCTCCCCGACAGATCACAAGAGACCCAGTACTTC. This gives the protein CASLPDRSQETQYF.

J is TRBJ2-3 and V is TRBV5-1, with 10 bases aligning to TRBD2. CDR3 size: 17 residues. V lost 5 bases to trimming and J lost 5 bases; unmatched junction nucleotides: 14. From germline, CDR1 is SGHRS and CDR2 YFSETQ. This CDR3 reads CASSTDEREGPVDTQYF. The CDR3 DNA reads as TGCGCCAGCAGTACGGATGAGCGGGAGGGCCCCGTAGATACGCAGTATTTT.

The chain links TRBV11-3 to TRBJ2-7; D may correspond to TRBD1 or TRBD2 (5 bases each). Germline V CDR1 and CDR2: SGHNT, YENEEA. V gave up 0 bases and J gave up 0 bases, with 6 bases separating them. The length of the CDR3 is 14 residues. The CDR3 loop reads CASSLEGDSYEQYF. CDR3 nucleotide sequence: TGTGCCAGCAGCTTAGAGGGGGACTCCTACGAGCAGTACTTC.

The chain links TRBV11-2 to TRBJ1-2, with 9 positions matching TRBD1. In germline, CDR1 is SGHAT, CDR2 FQNNGV. CDR3 length: 15 amino acids. The J segment lost 3 bases and the V segment lost 3 bases, leaving 5 bases of the junction unmatched. This chain's CDR3 is CASSFGTGLYYGYTF. The DNA for the CDR3 is TGTGCCAGCAGCTTCGGGACAGGGTTGTACTATGGCTACACCTTC.

V gene TRBV29-1 combines with J gene TRBJ2-6; the D is unclear. Germline lookup yields CDR1 SQVTM and CDR2 ANQGSEA. V was pared by 4 bases and J by 4 bases, with 11 bases between. The CDR3 is made up of 14 amino acids. Here the CDR3 DNA reads TGCAGCGTTGTAGTTACTCCGGGGGCCAACGTCCTGACTTTC. Its protein product is CSVVVTPGANVLTF.

This clone was observed a handful of times. The chain recombines TRBV2 with TRBJ1-3, with a possible D match to TRBD1 (5 bases). Germline V gives CDR1 SNHLY, CDR2 FYNNEI. Trimming stripped 7 bases from V and 0 bases from J, with 10 bases between. CDR3 size: 14 residues. As DNA, the CDR3 is TGTGCCAGCAAGGACATTTACTCTGGAAACACCATATATTTT. This sequence encodes CASKDIYSGNTIYF.

The V gene is TRBV19, the J gene TRBJ1-2; 7 nucleotides match TRBD1. V lost 4 bases, J lost 3 bases, and 8 bases stayed unmatched. CDR1 LNHDA and CDR2 SQIVND come from the germline V gene (reference sequence). CDR3 length: 15 residues. The CDR3 bases are TGTGCCAGTAGTACCAACAGGGGTTTTGACTATGGCTACACCTTC. Its translation is CASSTNRGFDYGYTF. Filled out from reference TRBV19 and TRBJ1-2, the complete variable domain reads DGGITQSPKYLFRKEGQNVTLSCEQNLNHDAMYWYRQDPGQGLRLIYYSQIVNDFQKGDIAEGYSVSREKKESFPLTVTSAQKNPTAFYLCASSTNRGFDYGYTFGSGTRLTVV.

This clone was observed once. The chain carries TRBV7-9 and TRBJ2-7; D call uncertain. The germline V gene has CDR1 SEHNR and CDR2 FQNEAQ (reference sequence). The CDR3 runs to 13 residues. V dropped 6 bases and J dropped 5 bases, with 14 bases sitting between them. CDR3 residues: CASRPMGKDEQYF. Written as DNA, the CDR3 is TGTGCCAGCAGGCCTATGGGGAAAGACGAGCAGTACTTC. The full variable domain, rest sourced from reference TRBV7-9 and TRBJ2-7, is DTGVSQNPRHKITKRGQNVTFRCDPISEHNRLYWYRQTLGQGPEFLTYFQNEAQLEKSRLLSDRFSAERPKGSFSTLEIQRTEQGDSAMYLCASRPMGKDEQYFGPGTRLTVT.

The rearrangement joins TRBV6-5 to TRBJ2-6; D is uncertain. Germline loops: CDR1 MNHEY, CDR2 SVGAGI. V was trimmed by 8 bases and J by 1 base, leaving 9 bases between them. The CDR3 runs 14 residues. In DNA form, the CDR3 reads TGTGCCAGCCACTCCGTGTCTGGGGCCAACGTCCTGACTTTC. This translates into CASHSVSGANVLTF.

The genes are TRBV11-2 and TRBJ2-7; TRBD1 is a possible D gene (5 bases). The germline CDR1 and CDR2 sequences are SGHAT and FQNNGV. The CDR3 extends over 13 amino acids. V was trimmed by 1 base and J by 4 bases, leaving 8 bases between them. As DNA, the CDR3 is TGTGCCAGCAGCTTAGTTCAGGGTTACGAGCAGTACTTC. It encodes CASSLVQGYEQYF.

The chain joins TRBV5-6 to TRBJ2-1; perhaps TRBD2 as D (5 bases). The CDR3 loop spans 13 amino acids. Per germline, CDR1 SGHDT and CDR2 YYEEEE. V dropped 0 bases and J dropped 7 bases, with 8 bases sitting between them. In nucleotides, the CDR3 is TGTGCCAGCAGCTTGGGACCGGGGAATGAGCAGTTCTTC. Translating gives CASSLGPGNEQFF.

The chain employs TRBV18 and TRBJ2-7; 12 bases are a match to TRBD1. V trimming: 1 base; J trimming: 4 bases; junction bases outside the gene matches: 2. Germline values: CDR1 KGHSH, CDR2 LQKENI. This CDR3 is built from 15 residues. The CDR3, as DNA: TGTGCCAGCTCACCACAGGGACAGGGGGCGTACGAGCAGTACTTC. This codes for CASSPQGQGAYEQYF.

As DNA, the CDR3 is TGTGCCAGCAGCGTAGACGTTGATGCCTACGAGCAGTACTTC. Translated, it gives CASSVDVDAYEQYF. The V call is TRBV9, the J call TRBJ2-7; D uncertain. The CDR3 has 14 residues. Trimming pared 0 bases from V and 2 bases from J, leaving 9 bases between. CDR1 is SGDLS, CDR2 YYNGEE, per germline.

The J gene is TRBJ2-5, the V gene TRBV6-5; D is unclear. Germline V gene sequence: CDR1 MNHEY, CDR2 SVGAGI. This CDR3 spans 11 amino acids. Trimming took off 6 bases at V and 4 bases at J, with 6 bases between the two ends. The chain's CDR3 is CASSFGETQYF. The CDR3 DNA sequence: TGTGCCAGCAGCTTCGGAGAGACCCAGTACTTC.

The CDR3 here is CASSPPSGGVNEQFF. In nucleotides, the CDR3 is TGTGCCAGCAGCCCCCCAAGCGGGGGGGTTAATGAGCAGTTCTTC. The V gene is TRBV7-9, the J gene TRBJ2-1; 10 nucleotides align to TRBD2. The ends lost 5 bases at V and 7 bases at J; junction bases unmatched: 8. CDR1 is SEHNR, CDR2 FQNEAQ, per germline (reference sequence). This CDR3 comprises 15 residues.

The chain joins TRBV2 to TRBJ2-1; perhaps TRBD1 as D (5 bases). Deletions cut 1 base from V and 0 bases from J, with 13 bases between. Germline values: CDR1 SNHLY, CDR2 FYNNEI. There are 17 residues in the CDR3. CDR3 in amino acids: CASSEELDTSSYNEQFF. The CDR3 region has the DNA TGTGCCAGCAGTGAAGAGTTGGACACCAGCTCCTACAATGAGCAGTTCTTC. Full variable domain (missing parts from reference TRBV2 and TRBJ2-1): EPEVTQTPSHQVTQMGQEVILRCVPISNHLYFYWYRQILGQKVEFLVSFYNNEISEKSEIFDDQFSVERPDGSNFTLKIRSTKLEDSAMYFCASSEELDTSSYNEQFFGPGTRLTVL.

This chain uses TRBV18 with TRBJ1-3, with D possibly matching TRBD1 (5 bases). Per germline, CDR1 KGHSH and CDR2 LQKENI. The CDR3 consists of 17 residues. V shed 2 bases and J shed 2 bases, with 16 bases lying between them. The DNA for the CDR3 is TGTGCCAGCTCACCAAATCGGCAGGGATTAGCTGGAAACACCATATATTTT. Protein: CASSPNRQGLAGNTIYF.

This chain connects TRBV9 to TRBJ1-2; TRBD1 matches 9 bases. Germline CDR1 reads SGDLS; CDR2 reads YYNGEE. The length of the CDR3 is 14 residues. The V and J ends lost 4 bases and 3 bases, in that order; junction bases with no gene match: 4. The CDR3 loop is CASSLTGGHYGYTF. The CDR3 coding sequence is TGTGCCAGCAGCTTAACAGGGGGCCACTATGGCTACACCTTC.

In its sample, this clone was seen once. V gene TRBV5-1 combines with J gene TRBJ2-3; 10 nucleotides agree with TRBD2. The CDR3 totals 16 residues. The V and J ends lost 4 bases and 0 bases, in that order; junction bases with no gene match: 5. In germline, CDR1 is SGHRS, CDR2 YFSETQ. The CDR3 sequence is CASSAGLAESTDTQYF. As DNA, the CDR3 is TGCGCCAGCAGCGCTGGACTAGCGGAAAGCACAGATACGCAGTATTTT. Full variable domain (rest looked up from reference TRBV5-1 and TRBJ2-3): KAGVTQTPRYLIKTRGQQVTLSCSPISGHRSVSWYQQTPGQGLQFLFEYFSETQRNKGNFPGRFSGRQFSNSRSEMNVSTLELGDSALYLCASSAGLAESTDTQYFGPGTRLTVL.

V usage is TRBV28 and J usage is TRBJ2-7; TRBD2 might be the D (6 bases). Germline assignment: CDR1 MDHEN and CDR2 SYDVKM. The CDR3 loop spans 15 amino acids. V lost 6 bases to trimming and J lost 1 base, with 16 bases between them. The chain's CDR3 is CASSTAGGMSYEQYF. CDR3 sequence (DNA): TGTGCCAGCAGCACGGCGGGCGGGATGTCCTACGAGCAGTACTTC.

V and J are TRBV7-2 and TRBJ2-7, with D perhaps given as TRBD1 or TRBD2 (5 bases each). The CDR3 is 15 amino acids. Germline V gene lookup returns CDR1 SGHTA and CDR2 FQGNSA. V was shortened by 2 bases and J by 1 base, with 12 bases between the two germline ends. Here the CDR3 DNA reads TGTGCCAGCAGCTTACTGAGGGACGGTTCCTACGAGCAGTACTTC. Protein product: CASSLLRDGSYEQYF.

The gene calls are TRBV18 and TRBJ2-5, with 9 bases matching TRBD2. With 0 bases clipped from V and 9 bases from J, the junction kept 8 bases outside the gene matches. The CDR3 runs 15 residues. In germline, CDR1 is KGHSH, CDR2 LQKENI. CDR3 in DNA: TGTGCCAGCTCACCACCTTCGGCGGGAGGGGAGGCCCAGTACTTC. As protein: CASSPPSAGGEAQYF.

Written as DNA, the CDR3 is TGCGCCAGCAGCCAAGATCTAGCGGGAGCCACAGATACGCAGTATTTT. It codes for CASSQDLAGATDTQYF. The rearrangement uses TRBV4-3 and TRBJ2-3; 10 bases line up with TRBD2. V lost 0 bases and J lost 2; bases outside the gene matches: 2. This CDR3 comprises 16 residues. Germline V gene sequence: CDR1 LGHNA, CDR2 YSLEER.